Below are 27 T cell receptor beta chains sequenced from a single sample in a study of human T cells and chemical hapten exposure. The time point: patch test 3, about 24 weeks after DPC sensitization. As to treatment: therapeutic diphenylcyclopropenone sensitization with weekly scalp DPC. Each CDR3 protein gets one entry after TCRdb re-called the RACE reads with MiXCR. The repertoire holds about 97,000 distinct CDR3 sequences, with around 25% as singletons. The specimen was whole blood, collected in connection with sensitization to the hapten diphenylcyclopropenone (DPC). The source is a man in his forties with alopecia areata. Some clones in this sample may be carry-over from other donors' samples.

This clonotype was detected only a few times. V and J are TRBV7-9 and TRBJ2-3, with D possibly being TRBD2 (6 bases). The CDR3 covers 14 residues. The V end lost 5 bases, the J end lost 4 bases, and 13 bases lay between the germline ends. The germline V gene encodes CDR1 SEHNR and CDR2 FQNEAQ (reference sequence). The chain's CDR3 is CASSQGTFPDTQYF. For the CDR3, the DNA is TGTGCCAGCAGCCAAGGGACTTTCCCAGATACGCAGTATTTT.

This clonotype has at least ten counts. The J gene is TRBJ2-1, the V gene TRBV6-4; 9 positions match TRBD2. This CDR3 is 15 amino acids long. Trimming took 3 bases from V and 0 from J; bases not matched to a gene: 0. The germline V gene encodes CDR1 MRHNA and CDR2 SNTAGT. The CDR3, as DNA: TGTGCCAGCAGTGATAGCGGGAGCTCCTACAATGAGCAGTTCTTC. Its translation: CASSDSGSSYNEQFF.

The chain combines TRBV27 with TRBJ2-7, with 8 nucleotides matching TRBD2. This CDR3 comprises 13 residues. The J segment lost 6 bases and the V segment lost 2 bases, leaving 3 bases of the junction unmatched. Germline V gene data show CDR1 as MNHEY and CDR2 as SMNVEV (reference sequence). CDR3 coding DNA: TGTGCCAGCAGTTTAGGACTAGCTGGCGAGCAGTACTTC. It yields the protein CASSLGLAGEQYF.

This chain uses TRBV4-3 with TRBJ2-3; D perhaps matches TRBD2 (6 bases). The CDR3 sequence is 15 residues long. The germline V gene encodes CDR1 LGHNA and CDR2 YSLEER. Trimming left V 2 bases short and J 1 base short, with 10 bases between. CDR3 DNA sequence: TGCGCCAGCAGCCAAAGCCAGCGGGGCACAGATACGCAGTATTTT. Translation: CASSQSQRGTDTQYF.

The genes are TRBV28 and TRBJ1-4; D is unclear. Germline V gives CDR1 MDHEN, CDR2 SYDVKM. The CDR3 contains 14 residues. The V end lost 7 bases, the J end lost 4 bases, and 13 bases lay between the germline ends. The DNA for the CDR3 is TGTGCCAGCACCCGGAGCCAGGTTAATGAAAAACTGTTTTTT. This translates into CASTRSQVNEKLFF. Based on the CDR3 plus reference TRBV28 and TRBJ1-4, the full variable domain is DVKVTQSSRYLVKRTGEKVFLECVQDMDHENMFWYRQDPGLGLRLIYFSYDVKMKEKGDIPEGYSVSREKKERFSLILESASTNQTSMYLCASTRSQVNEKLFFGSGTQLSVL.

This clonotype was detected only a few times. The chain joins TRBV11-2 to TRBJ2-2; D unresolved. V shed 11 bases and J shed 3 bases, with 10 bases lying between them. This CDR3 is built from 12 residues. The germline gives CDR1 SGHAT, CDR2 FQNNGV. The CDR3 is CASDADTGELFF. The CDR3, as DNA: TGTGCCTCGGATGCGGACACCGGGGAGCTGTTTTTT.

The chain uses TRBV5-5 and TRBJ2-5; 10 nucleotides align to TRBD2. V lost 1 base and J lost 0; bases outside the gene matches: 3. The V gene's germline CDR1 is SGHKS and CDR2 YYEKEE (reference sequence). The CDR3 runs to 16 residues. CDR3 coding DNA: TGTGCCAGCAGCTTGTCCCTAGCGGGGGACCAAGAGACCCAGTACTTC. It is translated as CASSLSLAGDQETQYF.

A few counts support this clonotype. This rearrangement joins TRBV2 to TRBJ1-3, with D maybe TRBD1 (6 bases). The germline V gene encodes CDR1 SNHLY and CDR2 FYNNEI. CDR3 length: 16 amino acids. V was clipped by 3 bases and J by 0 bases, with 12 bases between them. The CDR3 sequence is CASSDHRASSGNTIYF. The CDR3 DNA reads as TGTGCCAGCAGTGACCACAGGGCTAGCTCTGGAAACACCATATATTTT.

The rearrangement uses TRBV15 and TRBJ1-4; 7 nucleotides line up with TRBD1. J lost 2 bases, V lost 1 base, and 7 bases had no gene match. The germline CDR1 and CDR2 sequences are LNHNV and YYDKDF (reference sequence). CDR3 length: 17 residues. The CDR3 bases are TGTGCCACCAGCAGAGCCGGGACAGTGCGTACTAATGAAAAACTGTTTTTT. This translates into CATSRAGTVRTNEKLFF. Based on the CDR3 plus reference TRBV15 and TRBJ1-4, the full variable domain is DAMVIQNPRYQVTQFGKPVTLSCSQTLNHNVMYWYQQKSSQAPKLLFHYYDKDFNNEADTPDNFQSRRPNTSFCFLDIRSPGLGDTAMYLCATSRAGTVRTNEKLFFGSGTQLSVL.

This clonotype appeared many times. The chain carries TRBV12-3 or TRBV12-4 and TRBJ2-3; TRBD1 might be the D (6 bases). This CDR3 is 16 amino acids long. V lost 6 bases and J 1 base, leaving 17 bases between the germline ends. The chain's CDR3 is CASSPVTGARTDTQYF. Here the CDR3 DNA reads TGTGCCAGCAGCCCAGTGACAGGAGCGCGCACAGATACGCAGTATTTT.

This clonotype was counted a few times. J is TRBJ2-7 and V is TRBV14; 7 bases are a match to TRBD1. The length of the CDR3 is 15 residues. V lost 3 bases, J lost 6 bases, and 11 bases stayed unmatched. Germline CDR1 SGHDN, CDR2 FVKESK. The CDR3 sequence: CASSQEQGFRREQYF. The CDR3 nucleotides are TGTGCCAGCAGCCAGGAACAGGGGTTTCGACGCGAGCAGTACTTC.

This clonotype was observed a few times. This sequence joins TRBV6-5 and TRBJ2-7, with 11 bases fitting TRBD2. The CDR3 extends over 13 amino acids. CDR1 and CDR2 (germline): MNHEY, SVGAGI. V lost 4 bases to trimming and J lost 5 bases; unmatched junction nucleotides: 1. Here the CDR3 reads CASSWTSGHEQYF. CDR3 DNA sequence: TGTGCCAGCAGTTGGACTAGCGGGCACGAGCAGTACTTC.

This clonotype was counted a few times. The J gene is TRBJ2-7, the V gene TRBV6-5; 9 bases are a match to TRBD2. The germline V gene has CDR1 MNHEY and CDR2 SVGAGI. The length of the CDR3 is 15 residues. With 5 bases clipped from V and 2 bases from J, the junction kept 7 bases outside the gene matches. CDR3 coding DNA: TGTGCCAGCAGTAGTGTAGCGGGAGCCGCCTACGAGCAGTACTTC. Protein: CASSSVAGAAYEQYF.

This chain uses TRBV6-5 with TRBJ1-4; D is possibly TRBD1 (6 bases). CDR3 length equals 14 residues. CDR1 is MNHEY and CDR2 is SVGAGI in the germline V gene. V lost 4 bases and J lost 6, with 12 bases in between. CDR3: CASSWAGGDEKLFF. The CDR3 region has the DNA TGTGCCAGCAGTTGGGCGGGGGGCGATGAAAAACTGTTTTTT.

This clonotype was counted a few times. The rearrangement joins TRBV7-2 to TRBJ2-2, with 9 bases identical to TRBD1. The J segment lost 5 bases and the V segment lost 5 bases, leaving 3 bases of the junction unmatched. Per germline, CDR1 SGHTA and CDR2 FQGNSA. This CDR3 spans 14 amino acids. CDR3 sequence reads: CASSRDRATGELFF. CDR3 sequence (DNA): TGTGCCAGCAGCCGGGACAGGGCGACCGGGGAGCTGTTTTTT.

The V and J genes are TRBV4-1 and TRBJ2-3; the match to TRBD2 covers 7 bases. J lost 0 bases, V lost 4 bases, and 7 bases had no gene match. The CDR3 is 16 amino acids. The V gene's germline CDR1 is MGHRA and CDR2 YSYEKL. This chain's CDR3 is CASSPRLAASTDTQYF. As DNA, the CDR3 is TGCGCCAGCAGCCCTCGGCTAGCGGCTAGCACAGATACGCAGTATTTT.

This clonotype occurred once. The chain carries TRBV13 and TRBJ1-1, with TRBD1 as a possible D gene (6 bases). The CDR3 totals 17 residues. V shed 7 bases and J shed 4 bases, with 25 bases lying between them. Per the germline V gene, CDR1 is PRHDT and CDR2 is FYEKMQ (reference sequence). CDR3 sequence reads: CASIPGSGALPGTEAFF. For the CDR3, the DNA is TGTGCCAGCATCCCGGGCTCGGGGGCTTTACCCGGCACTGAAGCTTTCTTT.

The genes are TRBV28 and TRBJ2-7; D is perhaps TRBD1 (6 bases). Looked up from germline, CDR1 is MDHEN and CDR2 is SYDVKM. The CDR3 is 14 residues long. With 6 bases removed from V and 3 bases from J, the gap between germline ends came to 15 bases. In DNA, the CDR3 is TGTGCCAGCAGCTCCACGGACAGTATCTACGAGCAGTACTTC. It yields the protein CASSSTDSIYEQYF.

This clonotype has a handful of counts. CDR3 protein: CATSQLAGVGTGELFF. In DNA, the CDR3 is TGTGCCACGAGCCAGCTGGCGGGAGTGGGAACCGGGGAGCTGTTTTTT. This chain joins TRBV24-1 and TRBJ2-2, with 7 positions matching TRBD2. CDR3 length: 16 amino acids. Per germline, CDR1 KGHDR and CDR2 SFDVKD. V shed 10 bases, J shed 5 bases, and the junction held 15 bases outside the gene matches.

This clonotype was counted only a few times. This rearrangement joins TRBV5-1 to TRBJ2-3, with 9 bases fitting TRBD2. CDR3 length equals 14 residues. Trimming at V came to 4 bases and at J to 3 bases, leaving 3 bases not matched to a gene. Germline V gives CDR1 SGHRS, CDR2 YFSETQ. DNA of the CDR3: TGCGCCAGCAGCGCTACTAGCGGGACAGATACGCAGTATTTT. It is translated as CASSATSGTDTQYF.

The chain has TRBV20-1 and TRBJ2-5, with D unresolved. The CDR3 length is 8 residues. V dropped 0 bases and J dropped 11 bases, with 1 base sitting between them. Germline V lookup: CDR1 DFQATT, CDR2 SNEGSKA (reference sequence). CDR3 in amino acids: CSARDQYF. CDR3 sequence (DNA): TGCAGTGCTAGAGATCAGTACTTC.

This clonotype came up a few times. This chain uses TRBV3-1 with TRBJ2-3; D gene uncertain. Trimming took off 4 bases at V and 2 bases at J, with 13 bases between the two ends. CDR1 and CDR2 (germline): LGHDT, YNNKEL (reference sequence). The CDR3 sequence is 15 residues long. CDR3 amino acids: CASSRRGVDTDTQYF. The CDR3 DNA is TGTGCCAGCAGCCGTCGAGGCGTCGACACAGATACGCAGTATTTT.

V usage is TRBV3-1 and J usage is TRBJ2-1, with 8 bases that match TRBD2. The germline gives CDR1 LGHDT, CDR2 YNNKEL (reference sequence). The CDR3 is 16 amino acids. The trim removed 1 base at V and 7 bases at J, leaving 9 bases unmatched. The DNA of the CDR3 is TGTGCCAGCAGCCAAGCCACGGGAGGGCGAGGGAATGAGCAGTTCTTC. The encoded protein is CASSQATGGRGNEQFF.

The V call is TRBV29-1, the J call TRBJ2-6; 7 bases map to TRBD2. From germline, CDR1 is SQVTM and CDR2 ANQGSEA. This CDR3 region has 15 residues. V was pared by 1 base and J by 1 base, with 1 base of the junction left unmatched. The CDR3 sequence is CSVEGGGSGANVLTF. For the CDR3, the DNA is TGCAGCGTTGAAGGGGGGGGATCTGGGGCCAACGTCCTGACTTTC.

A few counts support this clonotype. The CDR3 loop reads CSARDLGQGAYEQFF. CDR3 nucleotides: TGCAGTGCTAGAGATCTGGGACAGGGGGCCTATGAGCAGTTCTTC. The chain recombines TRBV20-1 with TRBJ2-1; 12 nucleotides match TRBD1. The CDR3 extends over 15 amino acids. Looked up from germline, CDR1 is DFQATT and CDR2 is SNEGSKA (reference sequence). V lost 0 bases and J lost 8; bases outside the gene matches: 5.

This clonotype was found a few times. The V gene is TRBV28, the J gene TRBJ2-3, with a possible D match to TRBD1 (6 bases). Trimming stripped 8 bases from V and 3 bases from J, with 15 bases between. From germline, CDR1 is MDHEN and CDR2 SYDVKM. The CDR3 extends over 14 amino acids. The CDR3 nucleotides read TGTGCCAGCGCGAGGCAGGGGCCGACAGATACGCAGTATTTT. Amino acid sequence: CASARQGPTDTQYF.

This clonotype has more than one count but fewer than ten. J is TRBJ2-3 and V is TRBV4-2; unclear D gene. Germline CDR1 is LGHNA and CDR2 is YNFKEQ. The CDR3 extends over 14 amino acids. Trimming took off 0 bases at V and 3 bases at J, with 7 bases between the two ends. CDR3 sequence reads: CASSQEALTDTQYF. CDR3 in DNA: TGTGCCAGCAGCCAAGAAGCGTTAACAGATACGCAGTATTTT.